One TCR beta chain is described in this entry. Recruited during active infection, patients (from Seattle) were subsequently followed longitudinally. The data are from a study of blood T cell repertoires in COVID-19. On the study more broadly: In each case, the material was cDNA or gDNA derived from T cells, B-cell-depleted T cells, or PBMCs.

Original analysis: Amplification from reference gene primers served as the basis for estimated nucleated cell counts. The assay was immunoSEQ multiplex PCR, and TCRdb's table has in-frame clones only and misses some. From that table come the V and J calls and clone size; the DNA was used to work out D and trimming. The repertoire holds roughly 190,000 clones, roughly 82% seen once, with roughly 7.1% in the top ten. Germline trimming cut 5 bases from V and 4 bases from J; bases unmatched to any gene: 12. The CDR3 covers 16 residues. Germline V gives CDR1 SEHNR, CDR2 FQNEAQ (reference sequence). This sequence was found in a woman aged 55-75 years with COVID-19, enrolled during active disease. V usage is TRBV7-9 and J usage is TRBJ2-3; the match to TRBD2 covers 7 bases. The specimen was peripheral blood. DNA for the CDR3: TGTGCCAGCAGCCTTAGATCGGCGGGAGTGGCAGATACGCAGTATTTT. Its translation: CASSLRSAGVADTQYF.